These 3 T cell receptor beta chains were all obtained from the same sample, sequenced in a study of blood T cell repertoires in COVID-19. Profiling relied on immunoSEQ multiplex PCR, and the TCRdb table lists in-frame clones only, not all of them. Found here are roughly 90,000 clones, about 80% of them singletons; the top ten hold over 9%. Specimen: peripheral blood. The receptors were sampled from a woman between 65 and 79 years old with acute or convalescent COVID-19.

The chain joins TRBV2 to TRBJ1-1; the match to TRBD1 covers 10 bases. The V and J ends lost 6 bases and 4 bases, in that order; junction bases with no gene match: 8. This CDR3 region has 15 residues. The germline V gene encodes CDR1 SNHLY and CDR2 FYNNEI. The CDR3 bases are TGTGCCAGCAGCCGACAGGGGGCGGGGGGCACTGAAGCTTTCTTT. As protein: CASSRQGAGGTEAFF.

The count of this clone is one. The J gene is TRBJ2-2, the V gene TRBV29-1, with TRBD2 matching over 12 bases. Germline CDR1 is SQVTM and CDR2 is ANQGSEA. The V segment lost 1 base and the J segment 4 bases; nucleotides outside the gene matches: 1. CDR3 length: 15 residues. The CDR3 sequence: CSVEALAGGTGELFF. CDR3 DNA sequence: TGCAGCGTTGAAGCACTAGCGGGGGGCACCGGGGAGCTGTTTTTT.

V gene TRBV2 combines with J gene TRBJ1-3; TRBD1 is a possible D gene (5 bases). Germline CDR1 is SNHLY and CDR2 is FYNNEI. The CDR3 is 15 residues long. V lost 6 bases, J lost 0 bases, and 12 bases lay in between. The CDR3 protein is CASRLQAVSGNTIYF. CDR3 in DNA: TGTGCCAGCAGGTTACAGGCCGTCTCTGGAAACACCATATATTTT.